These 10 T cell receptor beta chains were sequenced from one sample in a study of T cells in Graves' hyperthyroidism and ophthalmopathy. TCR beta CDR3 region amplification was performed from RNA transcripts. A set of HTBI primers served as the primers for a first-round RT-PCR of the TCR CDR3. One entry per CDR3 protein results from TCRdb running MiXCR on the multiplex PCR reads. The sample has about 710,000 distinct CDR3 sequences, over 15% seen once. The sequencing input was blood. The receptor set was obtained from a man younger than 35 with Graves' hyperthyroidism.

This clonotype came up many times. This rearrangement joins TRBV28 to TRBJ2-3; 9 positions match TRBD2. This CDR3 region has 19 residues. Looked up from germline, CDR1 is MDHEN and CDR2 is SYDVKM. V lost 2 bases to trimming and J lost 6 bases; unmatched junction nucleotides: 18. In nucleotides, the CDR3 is TGTGCCAGCAGTTTAAATCGGCTAGCGGGAATTCTAAGGGCGGATACGCAGTATTTT. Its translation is CASSLNRLAGILRADTQYF.

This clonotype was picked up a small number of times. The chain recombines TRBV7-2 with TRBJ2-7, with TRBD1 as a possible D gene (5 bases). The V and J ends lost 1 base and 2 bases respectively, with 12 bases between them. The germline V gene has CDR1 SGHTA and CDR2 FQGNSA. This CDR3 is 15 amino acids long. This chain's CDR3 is CASSLEDRGTYEQYF. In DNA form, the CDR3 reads TGTGCCAGCAGCTTAGAGGATAGGGGTACCTACGAGCAGTACTTC.

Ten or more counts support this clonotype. CDR3 protein: CASSLAEGNQPQHF. CDR3 bases: TGTGCCAGCAGCTTAGCTGAGGGGAATCAGCCCCAGCATTTT. The V and J genes are TRBV7-9 and TRBJ1-5; TRBD1 might be the D (5 bases). The germline CDR1 and CDR2 sequences are SEHNR and FQNEAQ (reference sequence). The V end was cut by 0 bases, the J end by 4 bases, with 7 bases between. This CDR3 contains 14 residues.

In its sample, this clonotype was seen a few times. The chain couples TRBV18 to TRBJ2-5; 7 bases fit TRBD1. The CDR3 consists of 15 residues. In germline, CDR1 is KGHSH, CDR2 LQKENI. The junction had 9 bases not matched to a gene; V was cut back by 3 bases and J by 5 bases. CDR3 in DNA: TGTGCCAGCTCACCCCGACAGGGAAGGAGGGAGACCCAGTACTTC. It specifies CASSPRQGRRETQYF.

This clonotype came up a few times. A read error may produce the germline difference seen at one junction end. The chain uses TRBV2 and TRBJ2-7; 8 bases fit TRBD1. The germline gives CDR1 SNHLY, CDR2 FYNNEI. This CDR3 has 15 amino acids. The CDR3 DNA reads TGTGCCAGCAGCGTATTGACAGGGGCCCTCGACGAGCAATACTTC. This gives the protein CASSVLTGALDEQYF.

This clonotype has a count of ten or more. The CDR3 DNA reads as TGTGCCAGCAGTTTTGGGCAGATCCTAAGGGAGCAGTACTTC. Amino acid sequence: CASSFGQILREQYF. This sequence joins TRBV12-3 or TRBV12-4 and TRBJ2-7, with unresolved D. The CDR3 spans 14 residues. V was clipped by 3 bases and J by 7 bases, with 16 bases between them.

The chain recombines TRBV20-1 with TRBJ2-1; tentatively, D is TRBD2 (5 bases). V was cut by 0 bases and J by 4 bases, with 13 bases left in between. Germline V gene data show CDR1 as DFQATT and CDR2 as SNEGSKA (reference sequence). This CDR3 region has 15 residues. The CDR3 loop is CSARDNLADYNEQFF. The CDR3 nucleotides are TGCAGTGCTAGAGATAACCTAGCTGATTACAATGAGCAGTTCTTC.

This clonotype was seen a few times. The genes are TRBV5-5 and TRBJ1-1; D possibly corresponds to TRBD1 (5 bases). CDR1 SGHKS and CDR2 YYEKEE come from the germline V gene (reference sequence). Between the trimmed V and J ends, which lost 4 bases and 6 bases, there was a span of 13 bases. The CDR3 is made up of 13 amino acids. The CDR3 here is CASSPTGDAEAFF. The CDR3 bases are TGTGCCAGCAGCCCGACTGGGGACGCTGAAGCTTTCTTT.

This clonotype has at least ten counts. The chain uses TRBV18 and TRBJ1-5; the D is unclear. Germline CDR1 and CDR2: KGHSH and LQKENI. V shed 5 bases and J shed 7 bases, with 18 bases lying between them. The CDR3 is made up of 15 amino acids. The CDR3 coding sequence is TGTGCCAGCTCATCCAGCGGGCTCCCTGAACAGCCCCAGCATTTT. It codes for CASSSSGLPEQPQHF. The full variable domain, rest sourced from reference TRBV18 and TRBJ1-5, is NAGVMQNPRHLVRRRGQEARLRCSPMKGHSHVYWYRQLPEEGLKFMVYLQKENIIDESGMPKERFSAEFPKEGPSILRIQQVVRGDSAAYFCASSSSGLPEQPQHFGDGTRLSIL.

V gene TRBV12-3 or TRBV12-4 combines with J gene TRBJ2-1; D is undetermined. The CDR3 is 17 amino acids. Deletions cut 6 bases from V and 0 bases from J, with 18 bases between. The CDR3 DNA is TGTGCCAGCAGCCGCGGACGACTGGCTAACTCCTACAATGAGCAGTTCTTC. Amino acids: CASSRGRLANSYNEQFF.